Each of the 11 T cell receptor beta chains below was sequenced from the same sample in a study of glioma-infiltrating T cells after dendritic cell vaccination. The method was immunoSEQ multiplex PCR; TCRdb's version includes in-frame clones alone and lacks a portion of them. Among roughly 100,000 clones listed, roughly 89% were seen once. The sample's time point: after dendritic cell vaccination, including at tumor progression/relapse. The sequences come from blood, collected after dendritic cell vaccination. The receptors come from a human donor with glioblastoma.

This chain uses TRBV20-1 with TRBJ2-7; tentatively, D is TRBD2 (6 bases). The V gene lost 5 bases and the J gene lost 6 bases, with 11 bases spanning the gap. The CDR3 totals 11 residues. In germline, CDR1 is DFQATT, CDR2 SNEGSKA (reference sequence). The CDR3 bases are TGCAGTGCTTCTTCGGGGGTCGAGCAGTACTTC. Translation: CSASSGVEQYF.

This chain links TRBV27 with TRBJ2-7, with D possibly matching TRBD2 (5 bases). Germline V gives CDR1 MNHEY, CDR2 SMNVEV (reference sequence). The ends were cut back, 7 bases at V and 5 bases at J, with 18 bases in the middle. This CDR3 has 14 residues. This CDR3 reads CASKKLVGEHEQYF. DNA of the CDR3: TGTGCCAGCAAAAAGTTAGTGGGAGAGCACGAGCAGTACTTC.

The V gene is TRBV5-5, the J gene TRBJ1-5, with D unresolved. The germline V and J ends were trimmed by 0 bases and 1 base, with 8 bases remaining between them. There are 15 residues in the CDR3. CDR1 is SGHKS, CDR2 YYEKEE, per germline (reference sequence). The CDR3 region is CASSLGRMSNQPQHF. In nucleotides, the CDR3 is TGTGCCAGCAGCTTGGGGCGGATGAGCAATCAGCCCCAGCATTTT.

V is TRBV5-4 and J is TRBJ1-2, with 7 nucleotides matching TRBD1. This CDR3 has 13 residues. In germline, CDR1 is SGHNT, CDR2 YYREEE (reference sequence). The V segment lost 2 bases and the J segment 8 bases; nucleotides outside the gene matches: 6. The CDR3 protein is CASSFSTGRGYTF. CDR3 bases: TGTGCCAGCAGCTTTTCGACAGGGCGCGGCTACACCTTC.

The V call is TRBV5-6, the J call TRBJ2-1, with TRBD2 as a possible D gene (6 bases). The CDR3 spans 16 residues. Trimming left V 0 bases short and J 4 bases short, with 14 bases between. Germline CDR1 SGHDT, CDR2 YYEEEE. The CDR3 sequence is CASSLVSSGAYNEQFF. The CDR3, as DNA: TGTGCCAGCAGCTTGGTAAGTAGCGGAGCGTACAATGAGCAGTTCTTC.

The CDR3 loop reads CAWRGHTGELFF. The CDR3, as DNA: TGTGCCTGGCGTGGTCATACCGGGGAGCTGTTTTTT. The chain couples TRBV30 to TRBJ2-2, with unresolved D. Germline assignment: CDR1 GTSNPN and CDR2 SVGIG (reference sequence). Trimming took 5 bases from V and 5 from J, leaving 9 bases between them. This CDR3 spans 12 amino acids.

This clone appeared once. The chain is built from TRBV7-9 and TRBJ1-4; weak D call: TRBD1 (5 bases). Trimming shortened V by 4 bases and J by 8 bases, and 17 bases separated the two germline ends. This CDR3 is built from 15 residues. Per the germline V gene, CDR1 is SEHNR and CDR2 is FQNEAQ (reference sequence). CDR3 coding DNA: TGTGCCAGCAGCTCGAGAACAGGAATAAAGGAAAAACTGTTTTTT. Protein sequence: CASSSRTGIKEKLFF. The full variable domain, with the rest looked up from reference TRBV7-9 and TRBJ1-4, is DTGVSQNPRHKITKRGQNVTFRCDPISEHNRLYWYRQTLGQGPEFLTYFQNEAQLEKSRLLSDRFSAERPKGSFSTLEIQRTEQGDSAMYLCASSSRTGIKEKLFFGSGTQLSVL.

The CDR3 DNA follows: TGTGCCACGGGACAGGCGAACACCGGGGAGCTGTTTTTT. Amino acid sequence: CATGQANTGELFF. This chain uses TRBV2 with TRBJ2-2, with 8 bases aligning to TRBD1. Losses at the gene ends were 10 bases for V and 0 bases for J; bases not matched to a gene: 1. The CDR3 is made up of 13 amino acids. Germline V gene data show CDR1 as SNHLY and CDR2 as FYNNEI.

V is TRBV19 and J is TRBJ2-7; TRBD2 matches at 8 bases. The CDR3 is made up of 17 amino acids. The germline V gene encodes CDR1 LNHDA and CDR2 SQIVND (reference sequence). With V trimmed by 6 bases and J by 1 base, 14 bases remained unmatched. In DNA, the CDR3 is TGTGCCAGTAGGGCCTCGGCTAGCGGGCTATGGTCCTACGAGCAGTACTTC. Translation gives CASRASASGLWSYEQYF.

This chain's CDR3 is CASSLFRGRYEQYF. The CDR3 bases are TGTGCCAGCAGTTTATTCCGAGGCCGCTACGAGCAGTACTTC. The chain has TRBV27 and TRBJ2-7, with unresolved D. This CDR3 has 14 amino acids. CDR1 and CDR2 (germline): MNHEY, SMNVEV (reference sequence). V was shortened by 1 base and J by 3 bases, with 10 bases between the two germline ends.

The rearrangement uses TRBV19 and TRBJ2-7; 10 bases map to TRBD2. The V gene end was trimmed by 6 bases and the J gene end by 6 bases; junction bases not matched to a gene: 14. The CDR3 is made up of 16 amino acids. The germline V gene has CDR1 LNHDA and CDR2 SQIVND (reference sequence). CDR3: CASSAAGGGHLGEQYF. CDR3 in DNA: TGTGCCAGTAGCGCAGCGGGAGGGGGTCACCTAGGCGAGCAGTACTTC.